What follows is one T cell receptor beta chain and its context. Its antigen is not identified. An end of the junction differs from the germline gene, which may be a read error. Treatment of any kind had been given to no patient before thyroid surgery. This sample was included in a study of metastatic and nonmetastatic thyroid tumors. Findings and caveats of the study: According to reports, the diversity of TCR beta was significantly higher in malignant thyroid tumors than in benign nodules, and this held in both blood and tumor samples.

MiXCR was used by TCRdb to re-call the PCR reads. The data show 30,000 to 35,000 clones, with over 20% seen just once and less than 4% held by the top ten. The CDR3 extends over 14 amino acids. Germline CDR1 and CDR2: DFQATT and SNEGSKA (reference sequence). The receptor's source is a male donor with papillary thyroid cancer or a benign thyroid nodule (not recorded which). Some clones in this sample may be carry-over from other donors' samples. V and J are TRBV20-1 and TRBJ2-6; D possibly corresponds to TRBD1 (6 bases). The specimen sequenced was tumor tissue. The CDR3 loop reads CSSMHRAGANVLTF. CDR3 in DNA: TGCAGTTCCATGCACAGGGCTGGGGCCAACGTCCTGACATTC.